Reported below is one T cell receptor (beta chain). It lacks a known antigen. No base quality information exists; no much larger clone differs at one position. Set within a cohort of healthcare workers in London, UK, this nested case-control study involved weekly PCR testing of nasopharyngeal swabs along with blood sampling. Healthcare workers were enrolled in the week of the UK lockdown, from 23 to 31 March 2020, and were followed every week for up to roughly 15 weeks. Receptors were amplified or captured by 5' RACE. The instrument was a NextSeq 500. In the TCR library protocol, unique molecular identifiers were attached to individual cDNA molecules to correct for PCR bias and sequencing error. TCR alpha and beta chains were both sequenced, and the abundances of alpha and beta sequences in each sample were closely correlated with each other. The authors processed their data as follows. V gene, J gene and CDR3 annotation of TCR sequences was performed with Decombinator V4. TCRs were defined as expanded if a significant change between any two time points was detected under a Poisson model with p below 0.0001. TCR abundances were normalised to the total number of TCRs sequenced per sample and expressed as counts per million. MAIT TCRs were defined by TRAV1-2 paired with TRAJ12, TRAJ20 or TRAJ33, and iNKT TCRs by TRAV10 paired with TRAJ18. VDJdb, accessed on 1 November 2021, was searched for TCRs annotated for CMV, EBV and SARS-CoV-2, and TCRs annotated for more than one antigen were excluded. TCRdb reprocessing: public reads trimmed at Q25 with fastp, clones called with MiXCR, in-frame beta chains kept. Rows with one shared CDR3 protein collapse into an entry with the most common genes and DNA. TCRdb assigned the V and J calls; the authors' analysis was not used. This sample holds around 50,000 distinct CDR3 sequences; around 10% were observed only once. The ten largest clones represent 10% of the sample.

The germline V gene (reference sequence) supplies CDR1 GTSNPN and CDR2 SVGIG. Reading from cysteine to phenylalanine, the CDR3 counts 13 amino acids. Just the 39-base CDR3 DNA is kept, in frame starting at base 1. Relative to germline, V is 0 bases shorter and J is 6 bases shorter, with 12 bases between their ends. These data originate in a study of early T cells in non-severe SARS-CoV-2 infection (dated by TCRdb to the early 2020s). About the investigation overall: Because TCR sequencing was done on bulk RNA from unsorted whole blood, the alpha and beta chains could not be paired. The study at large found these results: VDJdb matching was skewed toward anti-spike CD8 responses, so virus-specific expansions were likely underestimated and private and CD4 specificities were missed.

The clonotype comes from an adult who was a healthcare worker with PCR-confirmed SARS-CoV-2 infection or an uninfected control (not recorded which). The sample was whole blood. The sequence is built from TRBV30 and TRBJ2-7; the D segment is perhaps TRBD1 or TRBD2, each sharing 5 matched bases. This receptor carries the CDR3 CAWSVYSGGEQYF. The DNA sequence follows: TGTGCCTGGAGTGTATACAGTGGGGGCGAGCAGTACTTC.